Shown below are 13 T cell receptor beta chains from a single sample sequenced in a study of cytomegalovirus exposure and HLA in healthy donors. PCR involved 60 Vbeta and 13 Jbeta primers. Clones were read by immunoSEQ multiplex PCR, and TCRdb kept only the in-frame ones, dropping some. Here the sample spans 150,000 to 200,000 clones, under 80% being singletons. The sample consisted of PBMCs. All receptors derive from a woman between 50 and 59 years old in good health and CMV-seropositive.

The table lists this clone with many counts. The CDR3 loop reads CASSPTGINSPLHF. CDR3 DNA: TGTGCCAGCAGCCCGACAGGGATTAATTCACCCCTCCACTTT. V usage is TRBV7-9 and J usage is TRBJ1-6; 7 bases align to TRBD1. Germline V lookup: CDR1 SEHNR, CDR2 FQNEAQ (reference sequence). J was trimmed by 6 bases and V by 5 bases; bases with no gene match: 4. This CDR3 is 14 amino acids long.

The chain has TRBV5-1 and TRBJ2-7, with 9 bases lining up with TRBD1. CDR3 length equals 16 residues. V was clipped by 0 bases and J by 2 bases; unmatched bases: 6. Germline assignment: CDR1 SGHRS and CDR2 YFSETQ. CDR3 DNA sequence: TGCGCCAGCAGCTTGGGGCCGGGACAGGGACCCTACGAGCAGTACTTC. It is translated as CASSLGPGQGPYEQYF.

The chain uses TRBV6-5 and TRBJ2-5; 8 nucleotides align to TRBD2. This CDR3 contains 14 residues. Germline V gives CDR1 MNHEY, CDR2 SVGAGI. V shed 2 bases and J 6 bases; nucleotides not matched to a gene: 5. CDR3 DNA: TGTGCCAGCAGTTACAGAGCGGGGGAAAAGACCCAGTACTTC. This sequence encodes CASSYRAGEKTQYF.

The V and J genes are TRBV6-5 and TRBJ1-2; no firm D call. Germline loops: CDR1 MNHEY, CDR2 SVGAGI. The V end was cut by 2 bases, the J end by 7 bases, with 14 bases between. The CDR3 consists of 14 residues. The CDR3 DNA reads as TGTGCCAGCAGTTACGGCCCCCGAGGAGGTGGCTACACCTTC. Its translation: CASSYGPRGGGYTF.

This clone was seen a few times. The gene calls are TRBV7-8 and TRBJ1-2; a weak D match, TRBD1 (6 bases). The germline V gene has CDR1 SGHVS and CDR2 FQNEAQ. This CDR3 has 17 residues. V lost 4 bases, J lost 0 bases, and 18 bases lay in between. The CDR3 spells CASSSLDSRPPNYGYTF. Written as DNA, the CDR3 is TGTGCCAGCAGCTCACTGGACAGTCGTCCCCCTAACTATGGCTACACCTTC.

This CDR3 reads CASSSGDRAIYEQYF. The CDR3 DNA reads as TGTGCCAGCAGTTCCGGGGACAGGGCCATCTACGAGCAGTACTTC. The chain carries TRBV11-3 and TRBJ2-7; 9 bases align to TRBD1. CDR1 SGHNT and CDR2 YENEEA come from the germline V gene. After removal of 6 bases from V and 3 bases from J, the junction contained 9 bases not matched to a gene. The CDR3 contains 15 residues.

The chain has TRBV11-2 and TRBJ2-5, with 8 bases that match TRBD1. The trim removed 4 bases at V and 4 bases at J, leaving 8 bases unmatched. CDR1 and CDR2 (germline): SGHAT, FQNNGV. This CDR3 spans 15 amino acids. The CDR3 loop reads CASSYGQGEIETQYF. The CDR3 DNA follows: TGTGCCAGCAGCTATGGACAGGGTGAAATAGAGACCCAGTACTTC.

The chain links TRBV29-1 to TRBJ2-7; maybe TRBD2 (6 bases). The V gene lost 7 bases and the J gene lost 6 bases, with 13 bases spanning the gap. This CDR3 region has 11 residues. Germline V gene data show CDR1 as SQVTM and CDR2 as ANQGSEA. The CDR3 protein is CSAEQGGEQYF. The CDR3 DNA reads TGCAGCGCCGAGCAGGGAGGCGAGCAGTACTTC.

There are a few counts of this clone. The rearrangement links TRBV9 to TRBJ1-1; no reliable D call. The V end was cut by 0 bases, the J end by 0 bases, with 6 bases between. This CDR3 has 14 residues. Germline V gene sequence: CDR1 SGDLS, CDR2 YYNGEE. The CDR3 DNA follows: TGTGCCAGCAGCGTAGACAGTATGAACACTGAAGCTTTCTTT. It codes for CASSVDSMNTEAFF.

CDR3 nucleotide sequence: TGTGCCAGCAGCTTACCCGAAAAAACTAGCGGGGGCCGACAGTACAATGAAGAGCAGTTCTTC. Amino acid sequence: CASSLPEKTSGGRQYNEEQFF. The J gene is TRBJ2-1, the V gene TRBV7-3, with 11 nucleotides matching TRBD2. The CDR3 is 21 residues long. Germline CDR1 reads SGHTA; CDR2 reads FQGTGA. J lost 10 bases, V lost 2 bases, and 25 bases had no gene match.

The rearrangement joins TRBV2 to TRBJ1-5; no definite D call. The CDR3 spans 14 residues. The V end lost 5 bases, the J end lost 4 bases, and 12 bases lay between the germline ends. Germline V gene sequence: CDR1 SNHLY, CDR2 FYNNEI. The DNA for the CDR3 is TGTGCCAGCAGTAAAGGACTGGATAATCAGCCCCAGCATTTT. It translates to CASSKGLDNQPQHF. The variable domain in full, completed from reference TRBV2 and TRBJ1-5, reads EPEVTQTPSHQVTQMGQEVILRCVPISNHLYFYWYRQILGQKVEFLVSFYNNEISEKSEIFDDQFSVERPDGSNFTLKIRSTKLEDSAMYFCASSKGLDNQPQHFGDGTRLSIL.

The genes are TRBV30 and TRBJ1-4; 8 nucleotides line up with TRBD1. The CDR3 runs to 12 residues. V was clipped by 7 bases and J by 5 bases; unmatched bases: 3. Germline V gene data show CDR1 as GTSNPN and CDR2 as SVGIG (reference sequence). CDR3 sequence: CALGQENEKLFF. The CDR3 region has the DNA TGTGCCTTGGGACAGGAGAATGAAAAACTGTTTTTT.

The V gene is TRBV4-1, the J gene TRBJ2-3; 10 bases are a match to TRBD1. Trimming removed 7 bases from V and 2 bases from J; junction bases left unmatched: 9. This CDR3 has 16 amino acids. Germline V gives CDR1 MGHRA, CDR2 YSYEKL. This CDR3 reads CASNPLTGGITDTQYF. The CDR3, as DNA: TGCGCCAGCAACCCCCTGACAGGGGGCATCACAGATACGCAGTATTTT.